Presented here are 9 T cell receptor beta chains from one specimen sequenced in a study of blood T cell repertoires in COVID-19. Here immunoSEQ multiplex PCR was the method, and the copy in TCRdb shows in-frame clones only, minus some. The sample consists of 60,000 to 70,000 clones, more than 75% of them appearing once. Sequenced: PBMCs or T cells enriched from blood (not recorded which). Receptors were obtained from a woman aged 40 to 50 who had recovered from COVID-19.

The V gene is TRBV19, the J gene TRBJ2-5; D not resolved. This CDR3 region has 11 residues. Germline-derived CDR1 and CDR2 are LNHDA and SQIVND (reference sequence). Trimming pared 6 bases from V and 4 bases from J, leaving 6 bases between. The CDR3 loop is CASRIGETQYF. DNA for the CDR3: TGTGCCAGTAGAATCGGAGAGACCCAGTACTTC.

The rearrangement joins TRBV21-1 to TRBJ2-4; the table's D call TRBD1 went unverified against the DNA. TRBV21-1 corresponds to a pseudogene. There are 15 residues in the CDR3. The CDR3 is CASSKNRDPKNIQYF. CDR3 DNA: TGTGCCAGCAGCAAAAACAGGGATCCCAAAAACATTCAGTACTTC.

This clone was observed a single time. The V call is TRBV27, the J call TRBJ2-7; TRBD2 agrees at 7 bases. The germline gives CDR1 MNHEY, CDR2 SMNVEV (reference sequence). J was trimmed by 1 base and V by 6 bases; bases with no gene match: 6. The CDR3 has 14 residues. Written as DNA, the CDR3 is TGTGCCAGCAGCAGAGCGGGGAGTTCCTACGAGCAGTACTTC. Translated, it gives CASSRAGSSYEQYF.

The chain uses TRBV14 and TRBJ1-2; D is undetermined. V lost 3 bases to trimming and J lost 4 bases, with 6 bases between them. The germline CDR1 and CDR2 sequences are SGHDN and FVKESK. This CDR3 comprises 12 residues. CDR3 bases: TGTGCCAGCAGCCAGGTCGGCTATGGCTACACCTTC. Protein product: CASSQVGYGYTF.

The chain combines TRBV10-1 with TRBJ2-7, with TRBD1 identical over 8 bases. CDR1 and CDR2 (germline): WNHNN, SYGVQD (reference sequence). The CDR3 is made up of 14 amino acids. The J segment lost 2 bases and the V segment lost 3 bases, leaving 3 bases of the junction unmatched. CDR3 DNA: TGCGCCAGCAGTGACAGGGGGCTCCCCTACGAGCAGTACTTC. It is translated as CASSDRGLPYEQYF.

The rearrangement links TRBV19 to TRBJ1-5, with 7 bases lining up with TRBD1. Germline assignment: CDR1 LNHDA and CDR2 SQIVND (reference sequence). Trimming at V came to 7 bases and at J to 0 bases, leaving 6 bases not matched to a gene. This CDR3 has 15 amino acids. In DNA, the CDR3 is TGTGCCAGTACCTCGACAGGGAATAGCAATCAGCCCCAGCATTTT. It codes for CASTSTGNSNQPQHF.

The V call is TRBV9, the J call TRBJ1-5, with a possible D match to TRBD1 (5 bases). Looked up from germline, CDR1 is SGDLS and CDR2 is YYNGEE. V was cut by 4 bases and J by 4 bases, with 12 bases left in between. This CDR3 is 14 amino acids long. The CDR3 spells CASSRGGGNQPQHF. CDR3 sequence (DNA): TGTGCCAGCAGCCGCGGGGGGGGAAATCAGCCCCAGCATTTT.

This clone was detected only once. The J gene is TRBJ1-5, the V gene TRBV2, with 7 positions matching TRBD1. There are 15 residues in the CDR3. The V segment lost 3 bases and the J segment 4 bases; nucleotides outside the gene matches: 6. Per germline, CDR1 SNHLY and CDR2 FYNNEI. The CDR3 sequence is CASSETGQTNQPQHF. The DNA of the CDR3 is TGTGCCAGCAGTGAGACAGGGCAGACAAATCAGCCCCAGCATTTT. The variable domain in full, with the rest retrieved from reference TRBV2 and TRBJ1-5, is EPEVTQTPSHQVTQMGQEVILRCVPISNHLYFYWYRQILGQKVEFLVSFYNNEISEKSEIFDDQFSVERPDGSNFTLKIRSTKLEDSAMYFCASSETGQTNQPQHFGDGTRLSIL.

The rearrangement joins TRBV7-9 to TRBJ2-1; 7 bases align to TRBD1. The CDR3 has 17 residues. V shed 1 base, J shed 8 bases, and the junction held 14 bases outside the gene matches. The germline CDR1 and CDR2 sequences are SEHNR and FQNEAQ (reference sequence). CDR3 bases: TGTGCCAGCAGCTTAGGAACATCGGGACAGTCAGGGGATGAGCAGTTCTTC. Its protein is CASSLGTSGQSGDEQFF.